This T cell receptor (beta chain) was retrieved from a study of blood T cell repertoires in COVID-19. About the study: Sites across the United States, Italy and Spain contributed samples from acute and convalescent COVID-19. T cells, B-cell-depleted T cells, or PBMCs supplied cDNA or gDNA.

In the original workflow: Estimated nucleated cell counts came from reference gene primer amplification. Some clones are missing from TCRdb's copy, which holds only in-frame ones; the method was immunoSEQ multiplex PCR. V, J and clone size reflect that table, while D and trimming were determined from the DNA. The sample holds about 80,000 clones, 80% to 85% seen once. The CDR3 runs 13 residues. The V end lost 2 bases, the J end lost 4 bases, and 8 bases lay between the germline ends. This clonotype originated in a human donor in a cohort sampled during active COVID-19. The chain uses TRBV12-3 or TRBV12-4 and TRBJ2-5; possible D gene TRBD1, 6 bases. Sequencing input: peripheral blood. The CDR3 protein is CASSLQGLETQYF. The CDR3 DNA sequence: TGTGCCAGCAGTTTACAGGGGCTAGAGACCCAGTACTTC.